Given below is one T cell receptor (beta chain) in context. In germline, CDR1 is SEHNR, CDR2 FQNEAQ (reference sequence). V lost 2 bases and J 8 bases, leaving 12 bases between the germline ends. The CDR3 consists of 13 residues. The data were taken from a study of blood T cell repertoires in COVID-19. Per the original methods: Nucleated cell counts were estimated from reference gene primer amplification. Repertoires were generated with immunoSEQ multiplex PCR, while TCRdb's copy carries only in-frame clones and drops some. Clone size and V and J calls were adopted from that table, with D and trimming inferred from the DNA. The sample gives roughly 320,000 clones, about 90% of which show up once; roughly 6.3% is in the top ten.

Sequenced sample: peripheral blood. The receptor was isolated from a woman in her forties or fifties with COVID-19, enrolled during active disease. The chain couples TRBV7-9 to TRBJ1-2, with D tentatively TRBD1 (6 bases). The CDR3 bases are TGTGCCAGCAGCTTAACGGGGGGCTGGGGCTACACCTTC. Protein sequence: CASSLTGGWGYTF. Using reference TRBV7-9 and TRBJ1-2 for the parts outside the CDR3, the full variable domain is DTGVSQNPRHKITKRGQNVTFRCDPISEHNRLYWYRQTLGQGPEFLTYFQNEAQLEKSRLLSDRFSAERPKGSFSTLEIQRTEQGDSAMYLCASSLTGGWGYTFGSGTRLTVV.